The 26 T cell receptor beta chains below come from one sample, sequenced in a study of blood T cell repertoires in COVID-19. Profiling relied on immunoSEQ multiplex PCR, and the TCRdb table lists in-frame clones only, not all of them. The sample lists hundreds of thousands of clones; approximately 87% were seen once. The sequencing sample was made of PBMCs or T cells enriched from blood (not recorded which). These TCRs come from a man aged 35-49 years in a cohort exposed to, infected with or recovered from COVID-19 (not recorded which).

The CDR3 DNA reads as TGTGCCAGCAGTCTCCGGGACACCTCCTACGAGCAGTACTTC. Protein product: CASSLRDTSYEQYF. This chain connects TRBV7-9 to TRBJ2-7; perhaps TRBD1 as D (6 bases). V lost 6 bases, J lost 0 bases, and 12 bases lay in between. Germline-derived CDR1 and CDR2 are SEHNR and FQNEAQ (reference sequence). This CDR3 has 14 amino acids.

The rearrangement joins TRBV10-2 to TRBJ2-7, with D possibly matching TRBD2 (5 bases). Germline CDR1 reads WSHSY; CDR2 reads SAAADI. This CDR3 contains 13 residues. Trimming left V 6 bases short and J 1 base short, with 10 bases between. DNA for the CDR3: TGCGCCAGCAGAAGAAGCGGTTCCTACGAGCAGTACTTC. Its protein is CASRRSGSYEQYF.

The CDR3 bases are TGTGCCAGCAGCCAAGGCGGGCTCTACTCCCTAGATACGCAGTATTTT. Protein: CASSQGGLYSLDTQYF. The chain links TRBV4-2 to TRBJ2-3, with a possible D match to TRBD2 (5 bases). The CDR3 has 16 residues. The V gene lost 1 base and the J gene lost 5 bases, with 16 bases spanning the gap. The germline V gene has CDR1 LGHNA and CDR2 YNFKEQ.

The CDR3 reads CASSTSGFEQYF. DNA for the CDR3: TGTGCCAGCTCGACTAGCGGCTTTGAGCAGTACTTC. V usage is TRBV28 and J usage is TRBJ2-7; 9 nucleotides match TRBD2. The CDR3 covers 12 residues. Germline trimming cut 8 bases from V and 7 bases from J; bases unmatched to any gene: 6. The germline V gene has CDR1 MDHEN and CDR2 SYDVKM.

The chain links TRBV29-1 to TRBJ2-1; 8 bases line up with TRBD1. Germline-derived CDR1 and CDR2 are SQVTM and ANQGSEA. The CDR3 totals 12 residues. The CDR3 sequence: CSIGQGYNEQFF. The CDR3 bases are TGCAGTATCGGACAGGGCTACAATGAGCAGTTCTTC.

This chain joins TRBV28 and TRBJ2-1; D perhaps matches TRBD2 (6 bases). The CDR3 extends over 14 amino acids. V was clipped by 2 bases and J by 2 bases, with 7 bases between them. CDR1 and CDR2 (germline): MDHEN, SYDVKM. This CDR3 reads CASSLGGPYNEQFF. Here the CDR3 DNA reads TGTGCCAGCAGTTTAGGAGGGCCCTACAATGAGCAGTTCTTC. The complete variable domain, with remaining parts taken from reference TRBV28 and TRBJ2-1, reads DVKVTQSSRYLVKRTGEKVFLECVQDMDHENMFWYRQDPGLGLRLIYFSYDVKMKEKGDIPEGYSVSREKKERFSLILESASTNQTSMYLCASSLGGPYNEQFFGPGTRLTVL.

The chain recombines TRBV9 with TRBJ2-1; 10 nucleotides agree with TRBD1. The V gene's germline CDR1 is SGDLS and CDR2 YYNGEE. The CDR3 is 15 residues long. The J segment lost 9 bases and the V segment lost 4 bases, leaving 10 bases of the junction unmatched. CDR3 residues: CASSSRDRGRGEQFF. CDR3 nucleotides: TGTGCCAGCAGCTCCAGGGACAGGGGAAGAGGTGAGCAGTTCTTC.

The chain uses TRBV29-1 and TRBJ1-2, with 9 bases aligning to TRBD1. This CDR3 is built from 11 residues. With 3 bases clipped from V and 10 bases from J, the junction kept 3 bases outside the gene matches. Germline-derived CDR1 and CDR2 are SQVTM and ANQGSEA. The DNA for the CDR3 is TGCAGCGTTGACACAGGGGGCGCCTACACCTTC. Translating gives CSVDTGGAYTF.

The chain employs TRBV7-2 and TRBJ1-2; the D is unclear. V lost 4 bases and J lost 4, with 10 bases in between. Germline V gives CDR1 SGHTA, CDR2 FQGNSA. The CDR3 length is 13 residues. This chain's CDR3 is CASSSHPSYGYTF. DNA for the CDR3: TGTGCCAGCAGCTCGCATCCCAGCTATGGCTACACCTTC.

The chain couples TRBV24-1 to TRBJ1-5; no clear D. CDR3 size: 14 residues. Trimming removed 3 bases from V and 1 base from J, with 6 bases in between. Looked up from germline, CDR1 is KGHDR and CDR2 is SFDVKD. CDR3 bases: TGTGCCACCAGTGATCGGAGCAGCAATCAGCCCCAGCATTTT. This translates into CATSDRSSNQPQHF.

V gene TRBV7-9 combines with J gene TRBJ1-1; D gene ambiguous. Germline V lookup: CDR1 SEHNR, CDR2 FQNEAQ (reference sequence). This CDR3 has 14 amino acids. V was trimmed by 3 bases and J by 1 base, leaving 9 bases between them. The CDR3, as DNA: TGTGCCAGCAGCTTTTATGGAGGGAACACTGAAGCTTTCTTT. Translated, it gives CASSFYGGNTEAFF.

This clone was counted many times. The rearrangement uses TRBV6-6 and TRBJ2-7, with 10 bases lining up with TRBD2. CDR3 length: 18 amino acids. The V gene's germline CDR1 is MNHNY and CDR2 SVGAGI (reference sequence). V shed 5 bases, J shed 1 base, and the junction held 14 bases outside the gene matches. CDR3 region: CASSPTSGYGEVSYEQYF. The DNA for the CDR3 is TGTGCCAGCAGTCCGACTAGCGGGTACGGAGAGGTTTCCTACGAGCAGTACTTC.

The chain employs TRBV27 and TRBJ2-7, with 7 bases aligning to TRBD1. CDR1 is MNHEY and CDR2 is SMNVEV in the germline V gene (reference sequence). This CDR3 has 14 residues. The trim removed 3 bases at V and 2 bases at J, leaving 4 bases unmatched. CDR3 sequence: CASSFIQGAYEQYF. The CDR3 DNA sequence: TGTGCCAGCAGTTTCATCCAGGGGGCCTACGAGCAGTACTTC.

The V gene is TRBV5-1, the J gene TRBJ1-4; 8 positions agree with TRBD1. The CDR3 covers 14 residues. Germline loops: CDR1 SGHRS, CDR2 YFSETQ. With V trimmed by 2 bases and J by 6 bases, 3 bases remained unmatched. The CDR3 bases are TGCGCCAGCAGCTTCCAGGGGGCGTATGAAAAACTGTTTTTT. Encoded protein: CASSFQGAYEKLFF.

CDR3 region: CAWSVERSYNEQFF. CDR3 sequence (DNA): TGTGCCTGGAGTGTCGAGCGTTCCTACAATGAGCAGTTCTTC. V and J are TRBV30 and TRBJ2-1; D not resolved. CDR3 length: 14 residues. V was trimmed by 0 bases and J by 1 base, leaving 7 bases between them. Germline V gene lookup returns CDR1 GTSNPN and CDR2 SVGIG (reference sequence).

With respect to this clone: Additional DNA sequences in this sample encode the identical CDR3. The J gene is TRBJ1-1, the V gene TRBV12-5; D remains unclear. The CDR3 is made up of 13 amino acids. Germline V lookup: CDR1 LGHNT, CDR2 FRNRAP. Trimming pared 2 bases from V and 4 bases from J, leaving 8 bases between. CDR3 DNA sequence: TGTGCTAGTGGTTTGTCCGGAGGCACTGAAGCTTTCTTT. Translating it yields CASGLSGGTEAFF.

V usage is TRBV18 and J usage is TRBJ2-7; no clear D gene. V shed 2 bases and J shed 6 bases, with 11 bases lying between them. Germline V CDR1 and CDR2: KGHSH, LQKENI. This CDR3 is built from 13 residues. CDR3 loop: CASSPAEYSEQYF. Written as DNA, the CDR3 is TGTGCCAGCTCACCAGCCGAGTATTCCGAGCAGTACTTC.

The chain couples TRBV6-6 to TRBJ1-1, with 7 bases that match TRBD1. The V gene end was trimmed by 11 bases and the J gene end by 4 bases; junction bases not matched to a gene: 10. Germline CDR1 is MNHNY and CDR2 is SVGAGI (reference sequence). The CDR3 totals 13 residues. The CDR3 reads CASRDSGITEAFF. DNA for the CDR3: TGTGCCTCTCGGGACAGTGGTATCACTGAAGCTTTCTTT.

This clone turned up a few times. The chain carries TRBV2 and TRBJ2-5; 11 bases align to TRBD2. Germline values: CDR1 SNHLY, CDR2 FYNNEI. The trim removed 8 bases at V and 0 bases at J, leaving 2 bases unmatched. The CDR3 has 14 amino acids. The CDR3 coding sequence is TGTGCCAGCGGGACTAGCGGATACCAAGAGACCCAGTACTTC. Its protein is CASGTSGYQETQYF.

This clone has only a few counts. The chain is built from TRBV7-9 and TRBJ2-1; 10 bases are shared with TRBD2. Germline trimming cut 2 bases from V and 7 bases from J; bases unmatched to any gene: 2. This CDR3 contains 14 residues. CDR1 and CDR2 (germline): SEHNR, FQNEAQ (reference sequence). The CDR3 DNA follows: TGTGCCAGCAGCTTACTAGCGGGAGTTAATGAGCAGTTCTTC. Amino acid sequence: CASSLLAGVNEQFF.

The chain joins TRBV6-5 to TRBJ2-7; 10 positions agree with TRBD1. The CDR3 extends over 15 amino acids. J was trimmed by 3 bases and V by 3 bases; bases with no gene match: 5. Germline V gives CDR1 MNHEY, CDR2 SVGAGI. The CDR3 region has the DNA TGTGCCAGCAGTTATCTGGGGACAGGGGTCTACGAGCAGTACTTC. Translation gives CASSYLGTGVYEQYF.

In this sample, this clone turned up a few times. CDR3 loop: CASSTTGFVSPLHF. The CDR3 bases are TGTGCCAGCAGCACGACAGGGTTTGTGTCACCCCTCCACTTT. This chain links TRBV7-8 with TRBJ1-6; 7 positions agree with TRBD1. CDR3 size: 14 residues. With 5 bases clipped from V and 10 bases from J, the junction kept 8 bases outside the gene matches. CDR1 SGHVS and CDR2 FQNEAQ come from the germline V gene.

The genes are TRBV6-5 and TRBJ1-1, with D perhaps matching TRBD1 (6 bases). V was cut by 0 bases and J by 4 bases, with 15 bases left in between. Germline CDR1 is MNHEY and CDR2 is SVGAGI. The CDR3 has 16 residues. In DNA form, the CDR3 reads TGTGCCAGCAGTTACTCGGGGGGGCTCGTAGCCACTGAAGCTTTCTTT. Its translation is CASSYSGGLVATEAFF.

V is TRBV20-1 and J is TRBJ1-5; D gene ambiguous. Trimming left V 3 bases short and J 5 bases short, with 17 bases between. The CDR3 length is 15 residues. The germline CDR1 and CDR2 sequences are DFQATT and SNEGSKA (reference sequence). CDR3 DNA: TGCAGTGCTAGTAGACGGGTCCCGGGAGATCAGCCCCAGCATTTT. It yields the protein CSASRRVPGDQPQHF.

This clone was observed at least ten times. The J gene is TRBJ2-1, the V gene TRBV3-1 (or the pseudogene TRBV3-2); 9 bases are a match to TRBD1. In germline, CDR1 is LGHDT, CDR2 YNNKEL (reference sequence). The CDR3 extends over 17 amino acids. J was trimmed by 3 bases and V by 5 bases; bases with no gene match: 11. The CDR3 reads CASSGRDRVGDYNEQFF. For the CDR3, the DNA is TGTGCCAGCAGCGGCCGGGACAGGGTAGGGGACTACAATGAGCAGTTCTTC.

The rearrangement uses TRBV6-1 and TRBJ1-1, with D unresolved. In germline, CDR1 is MNHNS, CDR2 SASEGT. The CDR3 has 14 amino acids. V was clipped by 0 bases and J by 1 base, with 6 bases between them. This CDR3 reads CASSEALGNTEAFF. The CDR3 nucleotides read TGTGCCAGCAGTGAAGCGCTAGGGAACACTGAAGCTTTCTTT.